This TCR beta chain was sequenced during a study of metastatic and nonmetastatic thyroid tumors. Across the study: Repertoires from blood and tumor or nodule tissue of malignant and benign thyroid patients were compared.

The entire patient cohort was treatment-naive prior to thyroid surgery. As originally analysed: The distant-metastasis classifier for papillary thyroid cancer was built from CDR3 differences across clinicopathological groups. TCRdb used MiXCR to call clones anew from the PCR reads. The V and J calls follow TCRdb's processing rather than the paper's. The data show fewer than 9,000 clones, about 37% seen once. The receptor's source is a female donor with papillary thyroid cancer or a benign thyroid nodule (not recorded which). Some clones in this sample may be carry-over from other donors' samples. Material for sequencing was tumor tissue.

The CDR3, as DNA: TGTGCCAGTCGTACAGGGATTAGCACAGATACGCAGTATTTT. This sequence encodes CASRTGISTDTQYF. This chain connects TRBV28 to TRBJ2-3; possibly TRBD1 for D (6 bases). Germline lookup yields CDR1 MDHEN and CDR2 SYDVKM. The V and J ends lost 9 bases and 0 bases respectively, with 13 bases between them. The CDR3 sequence is 14 residues long.